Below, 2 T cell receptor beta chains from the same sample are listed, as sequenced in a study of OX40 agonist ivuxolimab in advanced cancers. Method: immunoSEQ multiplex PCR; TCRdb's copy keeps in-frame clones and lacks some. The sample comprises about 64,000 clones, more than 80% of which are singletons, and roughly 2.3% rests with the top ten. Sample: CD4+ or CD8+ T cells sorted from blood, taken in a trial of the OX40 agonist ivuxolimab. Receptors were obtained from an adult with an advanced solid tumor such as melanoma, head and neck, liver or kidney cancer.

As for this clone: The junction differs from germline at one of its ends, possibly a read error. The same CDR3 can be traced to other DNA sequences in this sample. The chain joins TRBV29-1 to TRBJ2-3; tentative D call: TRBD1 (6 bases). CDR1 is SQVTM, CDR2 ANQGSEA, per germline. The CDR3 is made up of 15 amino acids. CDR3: CSVGKAEGGTDTQYF. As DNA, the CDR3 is TGTAGCGTTGGGAAGGCGGAAGGGGGAACAGATACGCAGTATTTT.

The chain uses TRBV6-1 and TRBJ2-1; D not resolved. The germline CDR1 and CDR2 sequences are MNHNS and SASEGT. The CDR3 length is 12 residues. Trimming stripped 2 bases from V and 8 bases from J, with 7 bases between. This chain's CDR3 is CASSEMGDEQFF. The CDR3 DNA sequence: TGTGCCAGCAGTGAAATGGGTGATGAGCAGTTCTTC.